The 21 T cell receptor beta chains listed next were all sequenced from one sample in a study of blood T cell repertoires in COVID-19. Clones were read by immunoSEQ multiplex PCR, and TCRdb kept only the in-frame ones, dropping some. Of under 350,000 clones listed, approximately 83% are singletons. Sequencing was carried out using PBMCs or T cells enriched from blood (not recorded which). These receptors were taken from a woman aged 35 to 49 with acute COVID-19.

In nucleotides, the CDR3 is TGTGCCAGCAGCTTAGCGCGTGGACAGGGGGACTATGGCTACACCTTC. This codes for CASSLARGQGDYGYTF. The chain combines TRBV7-2 with TRBJ1-2; 10 nucleotides agree with TRBD1. CDR3 length: 16 residues. V was pared by 0 bases and J by 3 bases, with 4 bases of the junction left unmatched. Germline lookup yields CDR1 SGHTA and CDR2 FQGNSA.

CDR3 DNA sequence: TGTGCCACCGGTGGGGGCAATGCTCTTACGCCCCAGCATTTT. The encoded protein is CATGGGNALTPQHF. The V call is TRBV28, the J call TRBJ1-5; tentatively, D is TRBD1 (6 bases). This CDR3 has 14 residues. The V and J ends lost 10 bases and 9 bases respectively, with 22 bases between them. The V gene's germline CDR1 is MDHEN and CDR2 SYDVKM.

V is TRBV29-1 and J is TRBJ1-1, with D maybe TRBD1 (5 bases). V was clipped by 4 bases and J by 0 bases, with 12 bases between them. Germline assignment: CDR1 SQVTM and CDR2 ANQGSEA. CDR3 length equals 14 residues. The CDR3 is CSVVAAGMNTEAFF. CDR3 DNA sequence: TGCAGCGTTGTAGCGGCAGGGATGAACACTGAAGCTTTCTTT.

This chain uses TRBV7-3 with TRBJ2-3, with D perhaps matching TRBD1 (5 bases). Germline CDR1 is SGHTA and CDR2 is FQGTGA. Trimming pared 2 bases from V and 5 bases from J, leaving 11 bases between. The length of the CDR3 is 14 residues. The CDR3 loop is CASSLVQGLDTQYF. In nucleotides, the CDR3 is TGTGCCAGCAGCTTAGTCCAGGGATTAGATACGCAGTATTTT.

The chain couples TRBV11-3 to TRBJ2-1; 8 positions agree with TRBD1. This CDR3 has 16 residues. V shed 1 base, J shed 9 bases, and the junction held 11 bases outside the gene matches. CDR1 SGHNT and CDR2 YENEEA come from the germline V gene. The CDR3 DNA is TGTGCCAGCAGCTTAGGAGGACAGGGTGCCATGGCTGAGCAGTTCTTC. Translation gives CASSLGGQGAMAEQFF.

The chain joins TRBV19 to TRBJ2-1; 13 bases are a match to TRBD2. This CDR3 is built from 17 residues. After removal of 7 bases from V and 2 bases from J, the junction contained 8 bases not matched to a gene. Germline V lookup: CDR1 LNHDA, CDR2 SQIVND (reference sequence). CDR3 DNA: TGTGCCAGTAAGGTGGGGACTAGCGGGGAAACCTACAATGAGCAGTTCTTC. Protein product: CASKVGTSGETYNEQFF.

This clone appeared a single time. The genes are TRBV6-6 and TRBJ2-1; 11 bases map to TRBD2. The ends lost 6 bases at V and 4 bases at J; junction bases unmatched: 8. Germline V lookup: CDR1 MNHNY, CDR2 SVGAGI (reference sequence). The CDR3 has 16 amino acids. The CDR3 here is CASSSAASGRYNEQFF. The CDR3 DNA sequence: TGTGCCAGCAGCTCGGCCGCTAGCGGGAGGTACAATGAGCAGTTCTTC.

V usage is TRBV5-6 and J usage is TRBJ1-2, with 12 bases aligning to TRBD1. The CDR3 totals 15 residues. V gave up 2 bases and J gave up 8 bases; unmatched junction bases: 7. Germline assignment: CDR1 SGHDT and CDR2 YYEEEE. The CDR3: CASSLGTGGKLGYTF. DNA for the CDR3: TGTGCCAGCAGCTTAGGGACAGGGGGCAAATTGGGCTACACCTTC. Full variable domain (remainder filled in from reference TRBV5-6 and TRBJ1-2): DAGVTQSPTHLIKTRGQQVTLRCSPKSGHDTVSWYQQALGQGPQFIFQYYEEEERQRGNFPDRFSGHQFPNYSSELNVNALLLGDSALYLCASSLGTGGKLGYTFGSGTRLTVV.

The chain uses TRBV27 and TRBJ1-5; D uncertain. CDR3 length: 15 residues. The V gene's germline CDR1 is MNHEY and CDR2 SMNVEV (reference sequence). V was trimmed by 3 bases and J by 0 bases, leaving 9 bases between them. The CDR3 coding sequence is TGTGCCAGCAGTTTGTCCGAACATAGCAATCAGCCCCAGCATTTT. This encodes CASSLSEHSNQPQHF.

The chain employs TRBV6-5 and TRBJ1-4, with a weak D call TRBD1 (6 bases). The germline V gene encodes CDR1 MNHEY and CDR2 SVGAGI. V was pared by 3 bases and J by 4 bases, with 9 bases between. The CDR3 length is 14 residues. CDR3 loop: CASSYSRGNEKLFF. The CDR3, as DNA: TGTGCCAGCAGTTATTCCAGGGGTAATGAAAAACTGTTTTTT.

The rearrangement uses TRBV4-3 and TRBJ1-4; D ambiguous. The germline CDR1 and CDR2 sequences are LGHNA and YSLEER. Between the trimmed V and J ends, which lost 0 bases and 8 bases, there was a span of 13 bases. The CDR3 loop spans 15 amino acids. DNA for the CDR3: TGCGCCAGCAGCCAAGAGCTTCCGAAGAGAGAAAAACTGTTTTTT. This translates into CASSQELPKREKLFF.

CDR3 sequence reads: CASSRTSDVDEQYF. The CDR3 DNA sequence: TGCGCCAGCAGCCGGACTAGCGACGTCGACGAGCAGTACTTC. The chain links TRBV5-1 to TRBJ2-7, with 9 bases matching TRBD2. The CDR3 is 14 amino acids. V was clipped by 4 bases and J by 5 bases; unmatched bases: 7. Germline CDR1 reads SGHRS; CDR2 reads YFSETQ.

The gene calls are TRBV5-1 and TRBJ2-1, with a tentative D call TRBD2 (5 bases). The CDR3 length is 16 residues. CDR1 and CDR2 from the germline V gene are SGHRS and YFSETQ. V was pared by 1 base and J by 6 bases, with 17 bases between. CDR3 DNA sequence: TGCGCCAGCAGCTTGCTAGCCGGGCTAGGGTTCAATGAGCAGTTCTTC. Translated, it gives CASSLLAGLGFNEQFF.

Comment on this clone: One end of the junction varies from germline; a read error may be responsible. This chain joins TRBV7-7 and TRBJ2-5; D is ambiguous. Germline V gene lookup returns CDR1 SSHAT and CDR2 FNYEAQ (reference sequence). This CDR3 has 14 residues. Here the CDR3 reads CASSLIHTQETQYF. The CDR3 coding sequence is TGTGCTAGCAGCTTAATTCATACACAAGAGACCCAGTACTTC. The variable domain in full, with the rest retrieved from reference TRBV7-7 and TRBJ2-5, is GAGVSQSPRYKVTKRGQDVTLRCDPISSHATLYWYQQALGQGPEFLTYFNYEAQPDKSGLPSDRFSAERPEGSISTLTIQRTEQRDSAMYRCASSLIHTQETQYFGPGTRLLVL.

This chain uses TRBV5-1 with TRBJ2-7; D might be TRBD2 (6 bases). Trimming took off 4 bases at V and 7 bases at J, with 21 bases between the two ends. The CDR3 extends over 15 amino acids. The germline V gene encodes CDR1 SGHRS and CDR2 YFSETQ. CDR3 coding DNA: TGCGCCAGCAGCAGGGGCGGGGCGGCCCGGGAAGAGCAGTACTTC. This codes for CASSRGGAAREEQYF.

The rearrangement links TRBV3-1 (or the pseudogene TRBV3-2) to TRBJ2-6; TRBD2 agrees at 10 bases. Losses at the gene ends were 3 bases for V and 0 bases for J; bases not matched to a gene: 14. The germline CDR1 and CDR2 sequences are LGHDT and YNNKEL (reference sequence). The CDR3 covers 21 residues. CDR3: CASSQRIVNSGGRSGANVLTF. In nucleotides, the CDR3 is TGTGCCAGCAGCCAGCGGATTGTAAATAGCGGGGGGCGCTCTGGGGCCAACGTCCTGACTTTC.

This clone has a single count. The V call is TRBV28, the J call TRBJ1-4; D perhaps matches TRBD1 (5 bases). V was shortened by 6 bases and J by 7 bases, with 15 bases between the two germline ends. Germline CDR1 MDHEN, CDR2 SYDVKM. The CDR3 length is 14 residues. The CDR3 DNA follows: TGTGCCAGCAGCATGACAGAGGTGGGTGAAAAACTGTTTTTT. It specifies CASSMTEVGEKLFF.

With regard to this clone: Other DNA sequences in the sample encode the same CDR3. This rearrangement joins TRBV29-1 to TRBJ1-2; D remains unclear. The germline V gene has CDR1 SQVTM and CDR2 ANQGSEA. This CDR3 comprises 12 residues. Deletions cut 4 bases from V and 0 bases from J, with 6 bases between. CDR3 bases: TGCAGCGTTGCCGGAGCTAACTATGGCTACACCTTC. Protein product: CSVAGANYGYTF. Full variable domain (missing parts from reference TRBV29-1 and TRBJ1-2): SAVISQKPSRDICQRGTSLTIQCQVDSQVTMMFWYRQQPGQSLTLIATANQGSEATYESGFVIDKFPISRPNLTFSTLTVSNMSPEDSSIYLCSVAGANYGYTFGSGTRLTVV.

J is TRBJ2-5 and V is TRBV9; TRBD1 agrees at 7 bases. CDR3 length equals 14 residues. Germline trimming cut 3 bases from V and 1 base from J; bases unmatched to any gene: 3. The germline CDR1 and CDR2 sequences are SGDLS and YYNGEE. In nucleotides, the CDR3 is TGTGCCAGCAGCGAGAGGGACAGCCAAGAGACCCAGTACTTC. Residues: CASSERDSQETQYF.

The chain recombines TRBV7-9 with TRBJ2-1, with a weak D call TRBD2 (5 bases). V lost 5 bases and J 4 bases, leaving 12 bases between the germline ends. Germline V gene sequence: CDR1 SEHNR, CDR2 FQNEAQ (reference sequence). The CDR3 is 14 amino acids. The CDR3 reads CASSQDWAYNEQFF. The CDR3 DNA reads TGTGCCAGCAGCCAGGACTGGGCGTACAATGAGCAGTTCTTC.

The rearrangement uses TRBV19 and TRBJ1-4, with D possibly TRBD1 on 5 matching bases. Per germline, CDR1 LNHDA and CDR2 SQIVND (reference sequence). Trimming took 5 bases from V and 8 from J, leaving 18 bases between them. CDR3 length equals 15 residues. As DNA, the CDR3 is TGTGCCAGTAGTGACCAGGACATGGTCGAGGAAAAACTGTTTTTT. Its translation: CASSDQDMVEEKLFF. The full variable domain, its missing parts supplied by reference TRBV19 and TRBJ1-4, is DGGITQSPKYLFRKEGQNVTLSCEQNLNHDAMYWYRQDPGQGLRLIYYSQIVNDFQKGDIAEGYSVSREKKESFPLTVTSAQKNPTAFYLCASSDQDMVEEKLFFGSGTQLSVL.